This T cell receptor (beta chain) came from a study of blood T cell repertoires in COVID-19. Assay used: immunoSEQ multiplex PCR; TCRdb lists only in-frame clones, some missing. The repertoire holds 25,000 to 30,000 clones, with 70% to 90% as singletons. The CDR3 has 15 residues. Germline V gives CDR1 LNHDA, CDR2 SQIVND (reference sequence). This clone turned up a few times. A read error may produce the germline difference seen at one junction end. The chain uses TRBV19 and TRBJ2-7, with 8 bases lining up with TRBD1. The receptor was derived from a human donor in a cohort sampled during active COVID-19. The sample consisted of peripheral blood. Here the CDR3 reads CASSVDRGTTYEQYF. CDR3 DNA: TGTGCCAGTAGTGTAGACAGGGGTACTACCTACGAGCAGTACTTC.